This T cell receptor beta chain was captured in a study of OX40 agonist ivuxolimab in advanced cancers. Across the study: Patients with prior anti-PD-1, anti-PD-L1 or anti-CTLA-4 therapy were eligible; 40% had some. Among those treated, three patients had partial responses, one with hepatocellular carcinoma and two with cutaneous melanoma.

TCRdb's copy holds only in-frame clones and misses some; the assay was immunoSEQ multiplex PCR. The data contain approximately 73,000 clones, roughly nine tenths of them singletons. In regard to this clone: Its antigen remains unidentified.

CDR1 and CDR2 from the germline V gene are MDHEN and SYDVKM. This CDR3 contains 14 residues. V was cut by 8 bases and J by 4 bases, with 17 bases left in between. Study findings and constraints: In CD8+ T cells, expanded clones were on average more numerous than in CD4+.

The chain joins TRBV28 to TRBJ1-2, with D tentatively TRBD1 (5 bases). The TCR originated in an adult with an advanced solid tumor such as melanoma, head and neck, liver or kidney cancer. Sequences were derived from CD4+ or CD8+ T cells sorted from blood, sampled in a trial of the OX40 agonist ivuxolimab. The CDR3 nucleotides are TGTGCCAGCGTCTCACCCGGGGCAATCTATGGCTACACCTTC. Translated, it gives CASVSPGAIYGYTF.